The 21 T cell receptor beta chains in this list originate from one sample, sequenced in a study of blood T cell repertoires in COVID-19. Sequencing used immunoSEQ multiplex PCR; TCRdb keeps in-frame clones, though not all of them. This sample yields over 55,000 clones, of which around 87% are seen a single time; 7.4% belongs to the top ten. Source material: peripheral blood. Receptor source: a human donor with active COVID-19. The donor label of this sample is uncertain.

This chain links TRBV28 with TRBJ1-2, with 8 bases fitting TRBD1. Germline-derived CDR1 and CDR2 are MDHEN and SYDVKM. This CDR3 is built from 15 residues. With V trimmed by 2 bases and J by 3 bases, 5 bases remained unmatched. CDR3: CASSLGATGDYGYTF. The CDR3 coding sequence is TGTGCCAGCAGTTTAGGGGCGACAGGGGACTATGGCTACACCTTC.

V usage is TRBV27 and J usage is TRBJ2-7; a weak D match, TRBD2 (5 bases). The ends were cut back, 0 bases at V and 1 base at J, with 7 bases in the middle. The CDR3 contains 14 residues. Germline CDR1 reads MNHEY; CDR2 reads SMNVEV (reference sequence). CDR3 residues: CASSLSGISYEQYF. The CDR3 DNA follows: TGTGCCAGCAGTTTATCCGGGATTTCCTACGAGCAGTACTTC.

The chain uses TRBV24-1 and TRBJ1-1; 7 bases are shared with TRBD1. CDR3 length equals 20 residues. Germline CDR1 is KGHDR and CDR2 is SFDVKD. The ends lost 0 bases at V and 1 base at J; junction bases unmatched: 16. CDR3 protein: CATSDLTIKQGSYSNTEAFF. The CDR3 DNA follows: TGTGCCACCAGTGATTTGACAATAAAACAGGGGTCATACTCGAACACTGAAGCTTTCTTT.

This clone has just a few counts. This chain links TRBV5-4 with TRBJ1-6, with TRBD1 matching 8 bases. Germline CDR1 reads SGHNT; CDR2 reads YYREEE (reference sequence). The CDR3 sequence is 14 residues long. V lost 4 bases, J lost 8 bases, and 5 bases stayed unmatched. The CDR3 DNA reads as TGTGCCAGCAGCCCCGACAGGGGTCATTCACCCCTCCACTTT. Translating gives CASSPDRGHSPLHF.

The genes are TRBV11-2 and TRBJ2-7, with 13 bases identical to TRBD2. The J segment lost 2 bases and the V segment lost 5 bases, leaving 6 bases of the junction unmatched. The CDR3 totals 16 residues. From germline, CDR1 is SGHAT and CDR2 FQNNGV. In nucleotides, the CDR3 is TGTGCCAGCAGCCTACCGGGACTAGCGGGGACCTACGAGCAGTACTTC. Translated: CASSLPGLAGTYEQYF.

This clone was picked up one time. V gene TRBV19 combines with J gene TRBJ1-2; 9 bases are a match to TRBD1. The CDR3 sequence is 16 residues long. Trimming took 5 bases from V and 5 from J; bases not matched to a gene: 12. The germline gives CDR1 LNHDA, CDR2 SQIVND (reference sequence). The CDR3: CASSFDYRGRLYGYTF. The CDR3 DNA sequence: TGTGCCAGTAGTTTCGACTACAGGGGGCGCTTGTATGGCTACACCTTC.

The V gene is TRBV5-1, the J gene TRBJ2-6; 8 bases are shared with TRBD1. Germline trimming cut 7 bases from V and 0 bases from J; bases unmatched to any gene: 3. The germline CDR1 and CDR2 sequences are SGHRS and YFSETQ. The CDR3 consists of 15 residues. CDR3 bases: TGCGCCAGCTACACAGGGGGCTCTGGGGCCAACGTCCTGACTTTC. Encoded protein: CASYTGGSGANVLTF.

The chain employs TRBV19 and TRBJ1-2, with D perhaps matching TRBD1 (5 bases). The germline V gene encodes CDR1 LNHDA and CDR2 SQIVND (reference sequence). V lost 7 bases, J lost 2 bases, and 14 bases lay in between. The CDR3 covers 14 residues. The CDR3 region is CASKGDSFNYGYTF. For the CDR3, the DNA is TGTGCCAGTAAGGGTGACAGTTTCAACTATGGCTACACCTTC.

This chain links TRBV29-1 with TRBJ2-7; D may be TRBD1 (6 bases). Germline V CDR1 and CDR2: SQVTM, ANQGSEA. The CDR3 sequence is 15 residues long. Trimming shortened V by 7 bases and J by 3 bases, and 22 bases separated the two germline ends. The CDR3 DNA sequence: TGCAGCGCTAATCTAGGGGCAGGGGACGGCTACGAGCAGTACTTC. Encoded protein: CSANLGAGDGYEQYF.

Details on this clone: The same CDR3 arises from other DNA sequences in this sample as well. V usage is TRBV5-1 and J usage is TRBJ1-3; TRBD1 matches at 9 bases. J gave up 4 bases and V 4 bases, and 6 bases lay outside the gene matches. Germline V gene lookup returns CDR1 SGHRS and CDR2 YFSETQ. The CDR3 contains 15 residues. The DNA of the CDR3 is TGCGCCAGCAGCCTACAGGGGGCAGACGGAAACACCATATATTTT. It translates to CASSLQGADGNTIYF.

V is TRBV3-1 (or the pseudogene TRBV3-2) and J is TRBJ1-5, with D uncertain. Germline V gives CDR1 LGHDT, CDR2 YNNKEL (reference sequence). The CDR3 is 17 amino acids. This chain's CDR3 is CAAAHFVPFLHHQPQHF. DNA for the CDR3: TGTGCAGCAGCGCATTTTGTCCCATTTTTGCATCATCAGCCCCAGCATTTT.

The CDR3 coding sequence is TGTGCCAGTAGTATCCGACTCGGTGGCCAAGAGACCCAGTACTTC. Protein: CASSIRLGGQETQYF. The chain joins TRBV19 to TRBJ2-5, with no clear D. The germline V and J ends were trimmed by 3 bases and 1 base, with 12 bases remaining between them. Germline CDR1 LNHDA, CDR2 SQIVND (reference sequence). The CDR3 length is 15 residues.

The chain uses TRBV4-2 and TRBJ1-4; D call uncertain. The CDR3 has 13 residues. The V end was cut by 0 bases, the J end by 8 bases, with 7 bases between. CDR1 and CDR2 (germline): LGHNA, YNFKEQ. Written as DNA, the CDR3 is TGTGCCAGCAGCCAAGACGAGGTGGAAAAACTGTTTTTT. Protein product: CASSQDEVEKLFF.

The V and J genes are TRBV28 and TRBJ1-3; D may be TRBD1 (6 bases). From germline, CDR1 is MDHEN and CDR2 SYDVKM. With 8 bases removed from V and 3 bases from J, the gap between germline ends came to 17 bases. This CDR3 has 15 amino acids. For the CDR3, the DNA is TGTGCCAGCGTCCCTGGGGGGGCTGGTGGAAACACCATATATTTT. It is translated as CASVPGGAGGNTIYF.

V usage is TRBV21-1 and J usage is TRBJ2-2; the table's D call of TRBD1 was not tested on the DNA. TRBV21-1 corresponds to a pseudogene. The CDR3 has 15 residues. The CDR3 DNA sequence: TGTGCCAGCAGGACCGACAGGGGAGGCGCCGGGGAGCTGTTTTTT. It is translated as CASRTDRGGAGELFF.

The V call is TRBV2, the J call TRBJ2-1, with 15 bases lining up with TRBD2. Looked up from germline, CDR1 is SNHLY and CDR2 is FYNNEI. Trimming cost V 2 bases and J 9 bases; bases outside gene matches: 5. The CDR3 is 16 amino acids. The CDR3 protein is CASSEIGLAGGGEQFF. DNA for the CDR3: TGTGCCAGCAGTGAAATCGGACTAGCGGGAGGGGGTGAGCAGTTCTTC. The full variable domain, in which reference TRBV2 and TRBJ2-1 provide the parts outside the CDR3, is EPEVTQTPSHQVTQMGQEVILRCVPISNHLYFYWYRQILGQKVEFLVSFYNNEISEKSEIFDDQFSVERPDGSNFTLKIRSTKLEDSAMYFCASSEIGLAGGGEQFFGPGTRLTVL.

This clone turned up a few times. The chain employs TRBV6-2 or TRBV6-3 and TRBJ2-2; no clear D gene. Germline values: CDR1 MNHEY, CDR2 SVGEGT. This CDR3 has 14 amino acids. V was trimmed by 0 bases and J by 8 bases, leaving 10 bases between them. The CDR3 sequence is CASSYSYQVGELFF. CDR3 coding DNA: TGTGCCAGCAGTTACTCCTACCAAGTGGGGGAGCTGTTTTTT.

The sample holds a few counts of this clone. The chain couples TRBV6-5 to TRBJ1-6; 7 nucleotides agree with TRBD1. CDR1 is MNHEY and CDR2 is SVGAGI in the germline V gene. This CDR3 region has 16 residues. The junction had 6 bases not matched to a gene; V was cut back by 0 bases and J by 7 bases. This chain's CDR3 is CASSYSLTQGNSPLHF. For the CDR3, the DNA is TGTGCCAGCAGTTACTCTCTGACACAGGGGAATTCACCCCTCCACTTT.

The chain uses TRBV6-2 or TRBV6-3 and TRBJ2-1; TRBD2 agrees at 9 bases. Losses at the gene ends were 2 bases for V and 4 bases for J; bases not matched to a gene: 6. Germline V lookup: CDR1 MNHEY, CDR2 SVGEGT. This CDR3 spans 16 amino acids. This chain's CDR3 is CASSYRLAGFYNEQFF. As DNA, the CDR3 is TGTGCCAGCAGTTACAGGCTAGCGGGATTTTACAATGAGCAGTTCTTC.

The chain employs TRBV5-1 and TRBJ2-3; D remains unclear. The length of the CDR3 is 14 residues. The germline CDR1 and CDR2 sequences are SGHRS and YFSETQ. The germline V and J ends were trimmed by 3 bases and 6 bases, with 14 bases remaining between them. The chain's CDR3 is CASSSSVLRDTQYF. The CDR3 DNA reads as TGCGCCAGCAGCTCCTCAGTGCTGAGGGATACGCAGTATTTT. The variable domain in full, completed from reference TRBV5-1 and TRBJ2-3, reads KAGVTQTPRYLIKTRGQQVTLSCSPISGHRSVSWYQQTPGQGLQFLFEYFSETQRNKGNFPGRFSGRQFSNSRSEMNVSTLELGDSALYLCASSSSVLRDTQYFGPGTRLTVL.

The count of this clone is one. V usage is TRBV6-6 and J usage is TRBJ1-5, with a tentative D call TRBD1 (6 bases). CDR3 length: 16 residues. Germline V gene data show CDR1 as MNHNY and CDR2 as SVGAGI (reference sequence). V was cut by 5 bases and J by 4 bases, with 18 bases left in between. CDR3 protein: CASSPWTDPTNQPQHF. CDR3 nucleotides: TGTGCCAGCAGTCCCTGGACAGACCCAACAAATCAGCCCCAGCATTTT.